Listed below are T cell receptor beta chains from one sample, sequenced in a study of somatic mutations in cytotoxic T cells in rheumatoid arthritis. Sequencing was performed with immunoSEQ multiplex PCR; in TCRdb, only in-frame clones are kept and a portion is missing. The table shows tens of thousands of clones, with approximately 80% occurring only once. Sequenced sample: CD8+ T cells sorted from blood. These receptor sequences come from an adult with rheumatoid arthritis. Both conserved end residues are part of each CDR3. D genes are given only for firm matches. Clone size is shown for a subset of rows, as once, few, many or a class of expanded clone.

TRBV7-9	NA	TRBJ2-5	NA	CASSLSSGGPGGETQYF	TGTGCCAGCAGCTTATCGTCGGGGGGCCCAGGGGGAGAGACCCAGTACTTC
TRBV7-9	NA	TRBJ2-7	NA	CASSLTVSEQYF	TGTGCCAGCAGCTTAACGGTGAGCGAGCAGTACTTC
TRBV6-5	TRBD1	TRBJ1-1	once	CASSTPGQENTEAFF	TGTGCCAGCAGTACCCCAGGACAGGAGAACACTGAAGCTTTCTTT
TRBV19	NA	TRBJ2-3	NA	CASSMSGPADTQYF	TGTGCCAGTAGTATGAGTGGCCCCGCAGATACGCAGTATTTT
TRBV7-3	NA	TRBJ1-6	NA	CASSLAGPPNSPLHF	TGTGCCAGCAGCCTCGCAGGGCCCCCTAATTCACCCCTCCACTTT
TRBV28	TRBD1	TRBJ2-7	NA	CASSPRTGVGTYYEQYF	TGTGCCAGCAGTCCCCGGACAGGGGTGGGGACGTATTACGAGCAGTACTTC
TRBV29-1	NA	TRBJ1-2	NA	CSVEARGRGYTF	TGCAGCGTTGAAGCGAGGGGCCGGGGCTACACCTTC
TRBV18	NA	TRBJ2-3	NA	CASSDGQTDTQYF	TGTGCCAGCTCGGACGGACAGACAGATACGCAGTATTTT
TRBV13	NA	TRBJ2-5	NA	CASSSQRDQETQYF	TGTGCCAGCAGCTCCCAGCGGGACCAAGAGACCCAGTACTTC
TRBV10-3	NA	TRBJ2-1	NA	CAISDVGGAHNEQFF	TGTGCCATCAGTGATGTTGGGGGGGCCCACAATGAGCAGTTCTTC
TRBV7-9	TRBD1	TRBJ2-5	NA	CASSQNGQGIQETQYF	TGTGCCAGCAGCCAAAACGGACAGGGGATTCAAGAGACCCAGTACTTC
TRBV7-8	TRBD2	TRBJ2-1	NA	CASSLVFLTSGTNEQFF	TGTGCCAGCAGCTTAGTCTTTCTGACTAGCGGGACGAATGAGCAGTTCTTC
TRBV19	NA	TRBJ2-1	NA	CASSPPMGRVKYNEQFF	TGTGCCAGTAGCCCTCCCATGGGGCGGGTGAAATACAATGAGCAGTTCTTC
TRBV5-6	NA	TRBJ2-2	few	CASSFSYPTGELFF	TGTGCCAGCAGCTTTTCGTATCCCACCGGGGAGCTGTTTTTT
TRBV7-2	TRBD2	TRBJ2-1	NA	CASSYGGGRNDYNEQFF	TGTGCCAGCAGCTACGGGGGGGGAAGGAATGATTACAATGAGCAGTTCTTC
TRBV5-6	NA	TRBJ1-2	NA	CASSLWEGPYGYTF	TGTGCCAGCAGCTTATGGGAGGGGCCCTATGGCTACACCTTC
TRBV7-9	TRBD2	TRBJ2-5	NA	CASSSYRTSGGARWETQYF	TGTGCCAGCAGCTCCTATAGGACTAGCGGGGGGGCCCGGTGGGAGACCCAGTACTTC
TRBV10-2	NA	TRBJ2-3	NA	CASSESFGGTDTQYF	TGCGCCAGCAGTGAGTCTTTCGGGGGCACAGATACGCAGTATTTT
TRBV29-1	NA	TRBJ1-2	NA	CSVEPSGGEGYTF	TGCAGCGTTGAACCGTCGGGGGGCGAGGGCTACACCTTC
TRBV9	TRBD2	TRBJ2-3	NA	CASSVRGLTTDTQYF	TGTGCCAGCAGCGTCCGGGGACTAACCACAGATACGCAGTATTTT
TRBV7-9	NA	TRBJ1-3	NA	CASSYQGKGNTIYF	TGTGCCAGCAGCTATCAGGGGAAGGGAAACACCATATATTTT
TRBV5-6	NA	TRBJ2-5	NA	CASSFGGAGETQYF	TGTGCCAGCAGCTTTGGGGGGGCCGGAGAGACCCAGTACTTC
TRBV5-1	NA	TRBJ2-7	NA	CASSEEFSYEQYF	TGCGCCAGCAGTGAAGAGTTCTCCTACGAGCAGTACTTC
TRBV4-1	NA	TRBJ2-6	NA	CASSSRRGDTNSGANVLTF	TGCGCCAGCAGCTCCCGGCGCGGGGACACCAACTCTGGGGCCAACGTCCTGACTTTC
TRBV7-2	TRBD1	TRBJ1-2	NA	CASGAYPGQGLTNYGYTF	TGTGCCAGCGGAGCTTATCCCGGACAGGGCCTTACAAACTATGGCTACACCTTC
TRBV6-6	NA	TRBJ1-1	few	CASKGTNTEAFF	TGTGCCAGCAAGGGTACGAACACTGAAGCTTTCTTT
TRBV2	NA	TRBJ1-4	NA	CASSEVAGFTNEKLFF	TGTGCCAGCAGTGAAGTGGCCGGGTTTACTAATGAAAAACTGTTTTTT
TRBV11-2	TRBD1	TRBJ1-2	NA	CASSSPGTGPGNGYTF	TGTGCCAGCAGTTCACCCGGGACAGGGCCCGGGAATGGCTACACCTTC
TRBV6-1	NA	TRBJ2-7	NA	CASSKSQVDEQYF	TGTGCCAGCAGCAAAAGTCAGGTCGACGAGCAGTACTTC
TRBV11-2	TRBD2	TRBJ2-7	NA	CASSFSSGGQYEQYF	TGTGCCAGCAGCTTTTCTAGCGGGGGTCAGTACGAGCAGTACTTC
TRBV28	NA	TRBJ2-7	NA	CASSLFHEQYF	TGTGCCAGCAGTTTATTCCACGAGCAGTACTTC
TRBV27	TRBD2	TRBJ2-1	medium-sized	CASRAGGPHNEQFF	TGTGCCAGCAGGGCGGGGGGGCCGCACAATGAGCAGTTCTTC
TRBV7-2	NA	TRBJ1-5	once	CASSSNPPIRARQPQHF	TGTGCCAGCAGCTCAAATCCCCCGATAAGGGCTAGGCAGCCCCAGCATTTT
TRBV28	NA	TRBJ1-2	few	CASSLPTGLYGYTF	TGTGCCAGCAGTTTGCCCACAGGGCTCTATGGCTACACCTTC
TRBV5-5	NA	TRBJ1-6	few	CASSLSWGGKGSPLHF	TGTGCCAGCAGCCTGAGCTGGGGCGGCAAAGGTTCACCCCTCCACTTT
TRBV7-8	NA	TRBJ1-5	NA	CASSLEQDSLGQPQHF	TGTGCCAGCAGCTTAGAACAGGACAGCCTAGGTCAGCCCCAGCATTTT
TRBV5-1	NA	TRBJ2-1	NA	CASSLVGGPYNEQFF	TGCGCCAGCAGCTTGGTCGGGGGGCCCTACAATGAGCAGTTCTTC
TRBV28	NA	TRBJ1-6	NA	CASSSGGGGAHSPLHF	TGTGCCAGCAGCTCCGGAGGGGGGGGCGCTCATTCACCCCTCCACTTT
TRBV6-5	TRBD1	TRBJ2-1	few	CASWDRGNEQFF	TGTGCCAGTTGGGACAGGGGGAATGAGCAGTTCTTC
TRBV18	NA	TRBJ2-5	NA	CASSPIHRVQETQYF	TGTGCCAGCTCACCAATTCACAGGGTCCAAGAGACCCAGTACTTC
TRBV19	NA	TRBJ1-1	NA	CASSMRGASSITEAFF	TGTGCCAGTAGTATGAGGGGGGCGAGCAGTATCACTGAAGCTTTCTTT
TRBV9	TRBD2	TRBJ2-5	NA	CASSGTTLAVGETQYF	TGTGCCAGCAGCGGCACAACCCTAGCGGTTGGGGAGACCCAGTACTTC
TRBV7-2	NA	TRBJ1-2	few	CASSLSGVGGYTF	TGTGCCAGCAGCTTATCCGGGGTCGGTGGCTACACCTTC
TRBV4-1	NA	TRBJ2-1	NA	CASSAGTGSYNEQFF	TGCGCCAGCTCGGCAGGGACGGGCTCCTACAATGAGCAGTTCTTC
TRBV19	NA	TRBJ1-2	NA	CASSLTGNPLYGYTF	TGTGCCAGTAGTTTGACCGGGAATCCCCTCTATGGCTACACCTTC
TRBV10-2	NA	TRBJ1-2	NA	CASSESRDNSYGYTF	TGCGCCAGCAGTGAGTCGCGAGATAACTCCTATGGCTACACCTTC
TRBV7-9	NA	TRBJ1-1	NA	CASSLGYGMNTEAFF	TGTGCCAGCAGCTTAGGGTACGGGATGAACACTGAAGCTTTCTTT
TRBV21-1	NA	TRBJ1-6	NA	CASSKVSYTSPLHF	TGTGCCAGCAGCAAAGTGAGCTATACTTCACCCCTCCACTTT